This TCR beta chain derives from a study of blood T cell repertoires in COVID-19. Background on the study: The origin of the acute and convalescent COVID-19 samples was the United States, Italy and Spain.

Original handling: Nucleated cell number was recorded as an estimate derived from reference gene primer amplification. TCRdb's table, derived via immunoSEQ multiplex PCR, lists solely in-frame clones and lacks some. V, J and clone size are taken as reported in that table, and D and trimming were inferred from the DNA itself. The sample lists under 350,000 clones; approximately 86% were seen once. Participant ages covered roughly 18 to 89 years across around 22 US areas. Cohort 3 donors counted as recovered after two negative PCRs, clearance, or resolved symptoms. The sequence was collected from a woman aged 18-29 years who had recovered from COVID-19. The sequenced sample was PBMCs or T cells enriched from blood (not recorded which).

CDR3 region: CASRPGLAGGSRNEQYF. In DNA, the CDR3 is TGTGCCAGCAGACCCGGACTAGCGGGGGGCTCGAGGAACGAGCAGTACTTC. The chain combines TRBV7-8 with TRBJ2-7, with 14 bases aligning to TRBD2. CDR1 SGHVS and CDR2 FQNEAQ come from the germline V gene. Trimming took 6 bases from V and 5 from J; bases not matched to a gene: 12. The CDR3 consists of 17 residues.